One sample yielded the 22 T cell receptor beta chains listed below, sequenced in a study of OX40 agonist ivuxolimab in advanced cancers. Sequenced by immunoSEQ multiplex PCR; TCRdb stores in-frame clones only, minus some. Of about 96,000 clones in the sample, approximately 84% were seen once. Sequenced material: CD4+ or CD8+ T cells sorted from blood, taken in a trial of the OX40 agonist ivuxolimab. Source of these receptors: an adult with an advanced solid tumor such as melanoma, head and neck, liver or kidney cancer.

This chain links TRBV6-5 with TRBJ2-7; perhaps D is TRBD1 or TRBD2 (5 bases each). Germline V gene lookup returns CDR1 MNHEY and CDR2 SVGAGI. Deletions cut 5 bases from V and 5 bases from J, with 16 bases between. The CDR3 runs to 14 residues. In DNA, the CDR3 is TGTGCCAGCAGTACCGGTGGGGGAATAGACGAGCAGTACTTC. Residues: CASSTGGGIDEQYF.

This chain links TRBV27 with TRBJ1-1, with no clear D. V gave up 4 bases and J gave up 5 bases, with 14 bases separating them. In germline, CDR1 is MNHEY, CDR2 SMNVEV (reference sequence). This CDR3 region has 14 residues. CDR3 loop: CASSYLSVATEAFF. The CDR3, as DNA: TGTGCCAGCAGTTATCTATCGGTGGCGACTGAAGCTTTCTTT.

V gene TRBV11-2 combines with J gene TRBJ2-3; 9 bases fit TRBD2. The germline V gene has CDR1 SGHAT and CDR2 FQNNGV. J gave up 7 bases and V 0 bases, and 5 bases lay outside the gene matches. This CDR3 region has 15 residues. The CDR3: CASSLEGGGANTQYF. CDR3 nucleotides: TGTGCCAGCAGCTTAGAGGGCGGGGGGGCGAATACGCAGTATTTT. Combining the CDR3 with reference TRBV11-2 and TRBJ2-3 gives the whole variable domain EAGVAQSPRYKIIEKRQSVAFWCNPISGHATLYWYQQILGQGPKLLIQFQNNGVVDDSQLPKDRFSAERLKGVDSTLKIQPAKLEDSAVYLCASSLEGGGANTQYFGPGTRLTVL.

The CDR3 region is CASMETATYEQYF. The CDR3 DNA follows: TGCGCCAGCATGGAGACCGCTACCTACGAGCAGTACTTC. This sequence joins TRBV5-1 and TRBJ2-7; unclear D gene. Between the trimmed V and J ends, which lost 6 bases and 2 bases, there was a span of 12 bases. This CDR3 is built from 13 residues. Germline CDR1 and CDR2: SGHRS and YFSETQ.

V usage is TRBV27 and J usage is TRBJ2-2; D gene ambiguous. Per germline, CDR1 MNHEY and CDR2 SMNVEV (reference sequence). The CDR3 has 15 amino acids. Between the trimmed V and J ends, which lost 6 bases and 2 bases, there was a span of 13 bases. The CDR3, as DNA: TGTGCCAGCAGAATCCTTAGCAGCAACACCGGGGAGCTGTTTTTT. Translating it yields CASRILSSNTGELFF.

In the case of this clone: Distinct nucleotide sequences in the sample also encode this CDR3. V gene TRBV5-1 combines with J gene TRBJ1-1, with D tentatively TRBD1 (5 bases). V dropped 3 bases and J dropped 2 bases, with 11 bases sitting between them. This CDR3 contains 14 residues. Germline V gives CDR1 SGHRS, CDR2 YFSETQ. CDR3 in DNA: TGCGCCAGCAGCTCCCAGGGAGGAAACACTGAAGCTTTCTTT. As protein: CASSSQGGNTEAFF.

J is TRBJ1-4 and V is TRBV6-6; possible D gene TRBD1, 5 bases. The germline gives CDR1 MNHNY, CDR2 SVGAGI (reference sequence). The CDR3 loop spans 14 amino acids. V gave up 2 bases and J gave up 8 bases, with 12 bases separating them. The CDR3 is CASSYVGGGEKLFF. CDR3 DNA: TGTGCCAGCAGTTACGTTGGGGGTGGCGAAAAACTGTTTTTT.

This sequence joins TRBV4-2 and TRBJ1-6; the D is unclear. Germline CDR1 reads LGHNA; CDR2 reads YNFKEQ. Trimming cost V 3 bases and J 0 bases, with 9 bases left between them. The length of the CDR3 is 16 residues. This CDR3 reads CASSQTTSSYNSPLHF. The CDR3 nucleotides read TGTGCCAGCAGCCAGACGACAAGCTCCTATAATTCACCCCTCCACTTT.

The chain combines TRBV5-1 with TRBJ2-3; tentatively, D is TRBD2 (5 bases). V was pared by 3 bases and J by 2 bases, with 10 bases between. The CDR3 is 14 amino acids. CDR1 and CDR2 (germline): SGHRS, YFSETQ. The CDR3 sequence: CASSSGLHTDTQYF. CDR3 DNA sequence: TGCGCCAGCAGCTCTGGACTTCACACAGATACGCAGTATTTT. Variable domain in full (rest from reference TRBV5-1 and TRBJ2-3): KAGVTQTPRYLIKTRGQQVTLSCSPISGHRSVSWYQQTPGQGLQFLFEYFSETQRNKGNFPGRFSGRQFSNSRSEMNVSTLELGDSALYLCASSSGLHTDTQYFGPGTRLTVL.

CDR3 sequence: CATLSGVAGATGELFF. The CDR3 coding sequence is TGTGCCACCCTAAGCGGTGTGGCAGGCGCCACCGGGGAGCTGTTTTTT. This chain joins TRBV5-8 and TRBJ2-2, with D tentatively TRBD2 (5 bases). Trimming removed 9 bases from V and 4 bases from J, with 22 bases in between. This CDR3 contains 16 residues. CDR1 is SGHTS and CDR2 is YDEGEE in the germline V gene.

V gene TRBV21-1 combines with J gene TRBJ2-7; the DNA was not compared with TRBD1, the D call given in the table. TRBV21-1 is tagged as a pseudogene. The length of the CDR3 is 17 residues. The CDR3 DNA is TGTGCCAGCAGCAAAAAAGGGGGAAGATCGGGGCTCTACGAGCAGTACTTC. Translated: CASSKKGGRSGLYEQYF.

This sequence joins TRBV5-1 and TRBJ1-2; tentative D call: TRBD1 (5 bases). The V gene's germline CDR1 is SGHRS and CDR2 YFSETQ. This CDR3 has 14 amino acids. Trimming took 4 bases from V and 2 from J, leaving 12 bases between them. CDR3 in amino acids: CASSLADSNYGYTF. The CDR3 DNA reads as TGCGCCAGCAGCCTAGCCGACAGCAACTATGGCTACACCTTC.

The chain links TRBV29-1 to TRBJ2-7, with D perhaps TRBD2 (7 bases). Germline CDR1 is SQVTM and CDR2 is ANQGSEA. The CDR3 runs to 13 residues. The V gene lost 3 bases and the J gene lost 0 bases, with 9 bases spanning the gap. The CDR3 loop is CSVDGGASYEQYF. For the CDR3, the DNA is TGCAGCGTTGATGGGGGGGCCTCCTACGAGCAGTACTTC.

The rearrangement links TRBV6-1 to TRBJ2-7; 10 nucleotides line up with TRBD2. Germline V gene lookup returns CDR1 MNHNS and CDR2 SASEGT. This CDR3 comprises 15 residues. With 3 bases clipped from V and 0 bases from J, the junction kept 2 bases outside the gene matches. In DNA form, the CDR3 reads TGTGCCAGCAGTGAGGGACTAGCGCACTCCTACGAGCAGTACTTC. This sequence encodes CASSEGLAHSYEQYF.

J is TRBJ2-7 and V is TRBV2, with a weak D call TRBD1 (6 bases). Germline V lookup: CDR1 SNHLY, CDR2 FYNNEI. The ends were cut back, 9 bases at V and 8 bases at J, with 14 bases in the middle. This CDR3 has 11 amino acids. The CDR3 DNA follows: TGTGCCAGTCATTACAGGGAGCAGCAGTACTTC. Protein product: CASHYREQQYF. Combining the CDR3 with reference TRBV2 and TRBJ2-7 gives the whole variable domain EPEVTQTPSHQVTQMGQEVILRCVPISNHLYFYWYRQILGQKVEFLVSFYNNEISEKSEIFDDQFSVERPDGSNFTLKIRSTKLEDSAMYFCASHYREQQYFGPGTRLTVT.

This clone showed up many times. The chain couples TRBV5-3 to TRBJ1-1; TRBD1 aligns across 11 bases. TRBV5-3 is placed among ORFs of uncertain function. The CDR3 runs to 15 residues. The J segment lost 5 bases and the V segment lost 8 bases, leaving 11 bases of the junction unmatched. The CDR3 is CASSPDRGHGTEAFF. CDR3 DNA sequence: TGTGCCAGCAGCCCGGACAGGGGGCATGGGACTGAAGCTTTCTTT.

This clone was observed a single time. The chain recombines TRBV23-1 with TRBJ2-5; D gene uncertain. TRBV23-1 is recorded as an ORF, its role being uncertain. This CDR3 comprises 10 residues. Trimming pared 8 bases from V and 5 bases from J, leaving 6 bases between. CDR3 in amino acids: CASARETQYF. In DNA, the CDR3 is TGCGCCAGCGCCCGGGAGACCCAGTACTTC.

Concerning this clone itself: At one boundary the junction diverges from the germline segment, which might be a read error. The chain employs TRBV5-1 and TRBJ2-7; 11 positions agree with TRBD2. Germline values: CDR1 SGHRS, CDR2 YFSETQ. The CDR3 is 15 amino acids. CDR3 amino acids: CASTLELAGGRERYF. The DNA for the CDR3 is TGCGCCAGCACCCTTGAGCTAGCGGGAGGTCGTGAGCGGTACTTC.

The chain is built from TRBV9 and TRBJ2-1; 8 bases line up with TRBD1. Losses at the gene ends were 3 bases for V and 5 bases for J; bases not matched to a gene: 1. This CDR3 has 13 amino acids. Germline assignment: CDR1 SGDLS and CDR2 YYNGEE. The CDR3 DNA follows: TGTGCCAGCAGCGAGGGACAGGACAATGAGCAGTTCTTC. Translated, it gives CASSEGQDNEQFF.

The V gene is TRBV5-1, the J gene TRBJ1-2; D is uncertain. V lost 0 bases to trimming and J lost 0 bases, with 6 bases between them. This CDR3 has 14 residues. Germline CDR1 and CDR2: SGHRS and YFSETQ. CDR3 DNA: TGCGCCAGCAGCTTGGACACCTCTAACTATGGCTACACCTTC. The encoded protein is CASSLDTSNYGYTF.

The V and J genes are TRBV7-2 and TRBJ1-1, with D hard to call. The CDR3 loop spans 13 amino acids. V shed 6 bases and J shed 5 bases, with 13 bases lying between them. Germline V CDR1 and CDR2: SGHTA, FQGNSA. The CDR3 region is CASRARGLTEAFF. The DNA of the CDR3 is TGTGCCAGCAGAGCCCGAGGGTTGACTGAAGCTTTCTTT.

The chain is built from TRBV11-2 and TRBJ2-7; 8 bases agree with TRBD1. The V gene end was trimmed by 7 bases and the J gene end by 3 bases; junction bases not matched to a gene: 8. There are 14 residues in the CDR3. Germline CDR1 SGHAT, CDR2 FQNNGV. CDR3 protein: CASTDGTGRYEQYF. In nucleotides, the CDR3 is TGTGCCAGCACGGATGGGACAGGCCGCTACGAGCAGTACTTC.